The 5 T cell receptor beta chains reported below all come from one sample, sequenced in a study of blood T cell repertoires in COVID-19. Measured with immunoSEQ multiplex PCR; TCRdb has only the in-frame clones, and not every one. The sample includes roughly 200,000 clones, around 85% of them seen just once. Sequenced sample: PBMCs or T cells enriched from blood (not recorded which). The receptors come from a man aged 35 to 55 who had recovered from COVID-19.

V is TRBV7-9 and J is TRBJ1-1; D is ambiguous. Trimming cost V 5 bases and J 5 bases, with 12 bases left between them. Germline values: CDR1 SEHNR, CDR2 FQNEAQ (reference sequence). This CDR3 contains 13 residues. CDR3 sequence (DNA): TGTGCCAGCAGCCCAAACCCGGGGACTGAAGCTTTCTTT. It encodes CASSPNPGTEAFF. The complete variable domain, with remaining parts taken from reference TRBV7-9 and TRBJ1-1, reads DTGVSQNPRHKITKRGQNVTFRCDPISEHNRLYWYRQTLGQGPEFLTYFQNEAQLEKSRLLSDRFSAERPKGSFSTLEIQRTEQGDSAMYLCASSPNPGTEAFFGQGTRLTVV.

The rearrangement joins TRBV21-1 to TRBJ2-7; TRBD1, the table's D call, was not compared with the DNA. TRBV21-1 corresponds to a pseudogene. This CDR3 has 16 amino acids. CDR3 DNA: TGTGCCAGCAGCCAAAAGAGCCAGGGTGGCTCCTACGAGCAGTACTTC. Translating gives CASSQKSQGGSYEQYF.

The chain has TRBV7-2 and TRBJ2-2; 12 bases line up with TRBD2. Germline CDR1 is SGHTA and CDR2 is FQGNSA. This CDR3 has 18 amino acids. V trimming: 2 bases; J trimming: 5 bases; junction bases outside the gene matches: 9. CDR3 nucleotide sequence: TGTGCCAGCAGCTTAAGAGTGGGACTAGCGGGTCCTACCGGGGAGCTGTTTTTT. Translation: CASSLRVGLAGPTGELFF.

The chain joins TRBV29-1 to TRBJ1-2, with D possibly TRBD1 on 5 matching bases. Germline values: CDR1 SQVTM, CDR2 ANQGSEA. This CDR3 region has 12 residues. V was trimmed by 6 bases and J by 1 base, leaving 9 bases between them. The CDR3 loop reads CSVGGVNYGYTF. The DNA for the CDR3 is TGCAGCGTCGGGGGGGTTAACTATGGCTACACCTTC. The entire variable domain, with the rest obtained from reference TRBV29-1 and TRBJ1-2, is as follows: SAVISQKPSRDICQRGTSLTIQCQVDSQVTMMFWYRQQPGQSLTLIATANQGSEATYESGFVIDKFPISRPNLTFSTLTVSNMSPEDSSIYLCSVGGVNYGYTFGSGTRLTVV.

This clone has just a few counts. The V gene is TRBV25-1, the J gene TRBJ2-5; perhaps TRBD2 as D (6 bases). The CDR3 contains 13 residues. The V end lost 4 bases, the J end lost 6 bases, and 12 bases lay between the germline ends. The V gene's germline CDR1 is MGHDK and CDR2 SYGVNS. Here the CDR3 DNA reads TGTGCCAGCAGTGGCGGGAACAGGAAGACCCAGTACTTC. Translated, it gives CASSGGNRKTQYF.